The 9 T cell receptor beta chains given below trace back to one sample, sequenced in a study of cytomegalovirus exposure and HLA in healthy donors. Primers for the PCR totalled 60 Vbeta and 13 Jbeta. The repertoire was sequenced with immunoSEQ multiplex PCR; TCRdb's copy has only in-frame clones and lacks some. The listing records some 130,000 clones. The specimen sequenced was PBMCs. These receptors came from a middle-aged woman in good health and CMV-seropositive.

The chain links TRBV5-6 to TRBJ2-3; D is perhaps TRBD2 (5 bases). Deletions cut 3 bases from V and 3 bases from J, with 23 bases between. This CDR3 is 18 amino acids long. Germline assignment: CDR1 SGHDT and CDR2 YYEEEE. In DNA, the CDR3 is TGTGCCAGCAGCTCTGTCACCGAGGACTTTTTGGGGACAGATACGCAGTATTTT. Its translation is CASSSVTEDFLGTDTQYF.

Written as DNA, the CDR3 is TGTGCCAGCTCCACAGCCGGGGAGGGACCCTACGAGCAGTACTTC. Translating gives CASSTAGEGPYEQYF. This chain joins TRBV18 and TRBJ2-7; TRBD2 matches at 7 bases. V lost 6 bases, J lost 2 bases, and 10 bases stayed unmatched. The CDR3 is made up of 15 amino acids. Germline V gene lookup returns CDR1 KGHSH and CDR2 LQKENI. Combining the CDR3 with reference TRBV18 and TRBJ2-7 gives the whole variable domain NAGVMQNPRHLVRRRGQEARLRCSPMKGHSHVYWYRQLPEEGLKFMVYLQKENIIDESGMPKERFSAEFPKEGPSILRIQQVVRGDSAAYFCASSTAGEGPYEQYFGPGTRLTVT.

The gene calls are TRBV29-1 and TRBJ2-3, with D maybe TRBD1 (5 bases). Trimming removed 0 bases from V and 1 base from J, with 5 bases in between. Germline CDR1 SQVTM, CDR2 ANQGSEA. The CDR3 totals 13 residues. CDR3 amino acids: CSVEETGTDTQYF. CDR3 in DNA: TGCAGCGTTGAAGAGACAGGCACAGATACGCAGTATTTT.

The rearrangement links TRBV6-7 to TRBJ2-1, with 8 nucleotides matching TRBD2. TRBV6-7 is recorded as an ORF, its role being uncertain. The CDR3 length is 19 residues. V was clipped by 0 bases and J by 0 bases; unmatched bases: 10. Here the CDR3 reads CASSYSTREGLGSYNEQFF. The CDR3, as DNA: TGTGCCAGCAGTTACTCGACTCGGGAGGGCCTCGGCTCCTACAATGAGCAGTTCTTC.

The V call is TRBV2, the J call TRBJ2-2; D remains ambiguous. The CDR3 has 16 amino acids. The V end lost 3 bases, the J end lost 2 bases, and 13 bases lay between the germline ends. CDR1 SNHLY and CDR2 FYNNEI come from the germline V gene. The CDR3, as DNA: TGTGCCAGCAGTGAGTTGGCTCCATCTAACACCGGGGAGCTGTTTTTT. This sequence encodes CASSELAPSNTGELFF.

The gene calls are TRBV29-1 and TRBJ1-2, with TRBD1 matching over 8 bases. CDR1 and CDR2 (germline): SQVTM, ANQGSEA. The CDR3 is 12 amino acids. The V and J ends lost 6 bases and 5 bases, in that order; junction bases with no gene match: 5. The CDR3 DNA follows: TGCAGCGTATGGGGACAGGATTATGGCTACACCTTC. Its translation is CSVWGQDYGYTF.

The chain is built from TRBV6-1 and TRBJ2-3; D unclear. The CDR3 extends over 15 amino acids. V lost 8 bases and J 0 bases, leaving 15 bases between the germline ends. Germline values: CDR1 MNHNS, CDR2 SASEGT. The CDR3 nucleotides read TGTGCCAGCGGTTTGTTCTCGACTAGCACAGATACGCAGTATTTT. Translating it yields CASGLFSTSTDTQYF.

The chain joins TRBV13 to TRBJ2-7, with 14 bases that match TRBD2. The trim removed 3 bases at V and 5 bases at J, leaving 3 bases unmatched. CDR3 length: 15 residues. Germline lookup yields CDR1 PRHDT and CDR2 FYEKMQ (reference sequence). CDR3 in amino acids: CASSFGTSGSHEQYF. The CDR3 nucleotides are TGTGCCAGCAGCTTTGGGACTAGCGGGAGCCACGAGCAGTACTTC.

The chain links TRBV5-1 to TRBJ1-1; D remains unclear. Trimming took 5 bases from V and 3 from J, leaving 11 bases between them. Germline V CDR1 and CDR2: SGHRS, YFSETQ. The CDR3 contains 13 residues. The CDR3 spells CASSERLYTEAFF. CDR3 nucleotide sequence: TGCGCCAGCAGTGAACGACTGTACACTGAAGCTTTCTTT.